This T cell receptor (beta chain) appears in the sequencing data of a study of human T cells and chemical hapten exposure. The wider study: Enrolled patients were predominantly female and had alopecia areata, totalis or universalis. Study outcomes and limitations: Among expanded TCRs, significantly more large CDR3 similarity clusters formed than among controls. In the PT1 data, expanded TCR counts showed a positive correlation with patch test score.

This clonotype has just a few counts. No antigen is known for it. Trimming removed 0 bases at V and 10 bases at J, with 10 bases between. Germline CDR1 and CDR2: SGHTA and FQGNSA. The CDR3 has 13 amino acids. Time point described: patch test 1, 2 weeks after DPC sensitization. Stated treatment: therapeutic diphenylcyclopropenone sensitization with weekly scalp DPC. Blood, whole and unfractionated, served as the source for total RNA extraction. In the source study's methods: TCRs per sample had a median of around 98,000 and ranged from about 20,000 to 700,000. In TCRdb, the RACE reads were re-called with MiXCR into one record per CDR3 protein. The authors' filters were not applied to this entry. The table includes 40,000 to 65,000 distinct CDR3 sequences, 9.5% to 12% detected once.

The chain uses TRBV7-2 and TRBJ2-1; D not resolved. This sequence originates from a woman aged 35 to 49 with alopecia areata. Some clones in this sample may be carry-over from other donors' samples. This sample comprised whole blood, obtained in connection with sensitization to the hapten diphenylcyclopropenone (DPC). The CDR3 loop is CASSLARAQEQFF. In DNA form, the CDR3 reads TGTGCCAGCAGCTTAGCTAGGGCCCAGGAGCAGTTCTTC.